This T cell receptor (beta chain) was found in a study of blood T cell repertoires in COVID-19. Recruits, aged roughly 18 to 100 years, lived in about two dozen US areas. Libraries were prepared by immunoSEQ multiplex PCR; TCRdb keeps only in-frame clonotypes and omits some of them. This repertoire shows some 350,000 clones, over 75% found once; its top ten account for around 3%. Between the trimmed V and J ends, which lost 3 bases and 11 bases, there was a span of 16 bases. CDR1 is MNHNS, CDR2 SASEGT, per germline. The CDR3 has 13 residues. The chain is built from TRBV6-1 and TRBJ1-1; possible D gene TRBD1, 6 bases. This TCR was sampled from a woman in her twenties or thirties who had recovered from COVID-19. The sample was PBMCs or T cells enriched from blood (not recorded which). CDR3 in amino acids: CASSDSGRGSAFF. The CDR3 bases are TGTGCCAGCAGTGATTCGGGCAGGGGATCGGCTTTCTTT.